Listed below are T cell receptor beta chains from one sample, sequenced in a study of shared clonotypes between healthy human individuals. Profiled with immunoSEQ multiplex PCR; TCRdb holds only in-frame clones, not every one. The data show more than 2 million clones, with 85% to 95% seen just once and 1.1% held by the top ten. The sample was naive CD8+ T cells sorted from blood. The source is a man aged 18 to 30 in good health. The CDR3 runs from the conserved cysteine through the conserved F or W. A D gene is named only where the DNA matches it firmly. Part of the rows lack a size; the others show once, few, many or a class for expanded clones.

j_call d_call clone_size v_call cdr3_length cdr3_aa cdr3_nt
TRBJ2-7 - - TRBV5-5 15 CASSLGPDTAYEQYF TGTGCCAGCAGCTTGGGTCCGGATACGGCCTACGAGCAGTACTTC
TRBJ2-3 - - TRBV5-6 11 CASSLEDTQYF TGTGCCAGCAGCTTGGAGGATACGCAGTATTTT
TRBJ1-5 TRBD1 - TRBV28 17 CASSLTGEGYSNQPQHF TGTGCCAGCAGTCTGACAGGGGAGGGTTATAGCAATCAGCCCCAGCATTTT
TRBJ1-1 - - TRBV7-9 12 CASSLGSSGAFF TGTGCCAGCAGCTTAGGATCATCGGGAGCTTTCTTT
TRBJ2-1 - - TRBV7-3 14 CASSLTGVGNEQFF TGTGCCAGCAGCTTAACGGGGGTAGGAAATGAGCAGTTCTTC
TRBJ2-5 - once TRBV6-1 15 CASSEVGQLRETQYF TGTGCCAGCAGTGAGGTTGGACAGTTGAGGGAGACCCAGTACTTC
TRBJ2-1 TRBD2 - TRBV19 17 CASSIVPIAGGYNEQFF TGTGCCAGTAGTATAGTTCCCATAGCGGGGGGCTACAATGAGCAGTTCTTC
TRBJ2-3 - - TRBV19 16 CASSIEGMTSTDTQYF TGTGCCAGTAGTATAGAGGGCATGACTAGCACAGATACGCAGTATTTT
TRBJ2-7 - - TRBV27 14 CASSLVPSGYEQYF TGTGCCAGCAGCCTCGTTCCCTCCGGGTACGAGCAGTACTTC
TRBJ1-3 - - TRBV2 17 CASSEVAGTASGNTIYF TGTGCCAGCAGTGAAGTGGCCGGGACGGCCTCTGGAAACACCATATATTTT
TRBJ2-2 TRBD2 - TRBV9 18 CASSVFGGRDTNTGELFF TGTGCCAGCAGCGTATTCGGAGGGAGGGATACGAACACCGGGGAGCTGTTTTTT
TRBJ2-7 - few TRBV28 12 CASSLVKGEQYF TGTGCCAGCAGTTTGGTAAAGGGCGAGCAGTACTTC
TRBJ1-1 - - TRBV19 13 CASSSLGLLEAFF TGTGCCAGTAGTTCGCTCGGGCTGCTTGAAGCTTTCTTT
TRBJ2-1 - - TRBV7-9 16 CASSRITTGSYNEQFF TGTGCCAGCAGCCGGATCACAACCGGTTCCTACAATGAGCAGTTCTTC
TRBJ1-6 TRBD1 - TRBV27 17 CASSVTGGSSYNSPLHF TGTGCCAGCAGTGTGACAGGGGGGAGCTCCTATAATTCACCCCTCCACTTT
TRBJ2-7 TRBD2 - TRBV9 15 CASSVGGGRSYEQYF TGTGCCAGCAGCGTAGGGGGCGGGAGGTCCTACGAGCAGTACTTC